This is a list of T cell receptor beta chains from one sample in a study of T cell repertoires in cytomegalovirus infection. TCRdb analysed the reads with MiXCR anew, one entry per CDR3 protein. Of about 400,000 distinct CDR3 sequences in the sample, around a sixth are singletons; the top ten hold less than 9.5%. The sample consisted of PBMCs. The receptor set was obtained from a human donor in good health (CMV status not recorded). Some clones in this sample may be carry-over from other donors' samples. Each CDR3 is given with its conserved first and last residue. The D gene is left open where the match is weak. Not every row has a clone size; where given, it reads once, few, many or a size class.

>TRBD2|TRBJ2-1|TRBV11-2|many
CASSPGTSDEQFF
TGTGCCAGCAGCCCAGGGACTAGCGATGAGCAGTTCTTC
>NA|TRBJ2-2|TRBV27|once
CASTSIRISGELFF
TGTGCCAGCACCTCAATCCGTATAAGCGGGGAGCTGTTTTTT
>NA|TRBJ1-2|TRBV9|few
CASSEIPDNYGYTF
TGTGCCAGCAGCGAGATTCCAGATAACTATGGCTACACCTTC
>NA|TRBJ2-4|TRBV19|NA
CASSFRPPALAKNIQYF
TGTGCCAGTAGTTTCCGGCCTCCCGCTCTAGCCAAAAACATTCAGTACTTC
>TRBD1|TRBJ1-3|TRBV10-3|few
CAISEARQGAGNTIYF
TGTGCCATCAGTGAGGCCCGACAGGGGGCTGGAAACACCATATATTTT
>NA|TRBJ1-1|TRBV7-9|NA
CASSLAGTSEAFF
TGTGCCAGCAGCTTAGCGGGAACCTCTGAAGCTTTCTTT
>NA|TRBJ1-2|TRBV18|few
CASSPTEDVWGYTF
TGTGCCAGCTCACCGACAGAGGACGTCTGGGGCTACACCTTC
>TRBD2|TRBJ2-1|TRBV14|NA
CASSQWFGGGNSYNEQFF
TGTGCCAGCAGCCAATGGTTCGGGGGGGGAAATTCCTACAATGAGCAGTTCTTC
>NA|TRBJ2-3|TRBV7-2|NA
CASSLALLSGTDTQYF
TGTGCCAGCAGCTTAGCACTTCTTTCTGGCACAGATACGCAGTATTTT
>TRBD2|TRBJ2-5|TRBV7-6|many
CASSLEASGVQETQYF
TGTGCCAGCAGCTTAGAGGCTAGCGGGGTCCAAGAGACCCAGTACTTC
>NA|TRBJ1-5|TRBV7-2|NA
CASSFQNSNQPQHF
TGTGCCAGCAGCTTCCAAAATAGCAATCAGCCCCAGCATTTT
>NA|TRBJ2-1|TRBV7-2|many
CASERASRLTYNEQFF
TGTGCCAGCGAGAGGGCAAGCAGGCTAACCTACAATGAGCAGTTCTTC
>NA|TRBJ1-5|TRBV20-1|few
CSARSGAYSNQPQHF
TGCAGTGCTCGTAGCGGGGCCTATAGCAATCAGCCCCAGCATTTT
>TRBD1|TRBJ2-5|TRBV2|many
CASRIGTAQETQYF
TGTGCCAGCAGGATAGGGACAGCCCAAGAGACCCAGTACTTC
>TRBD1|TRBJ1-1|TRBV20-1|NA
CSAYRGLGNTEAFF
TGCAGTGCCTACAGGGGGCTCGGGAACACTGAAGCTTTCTTT
>TRBD1|TRBJ1-5|TRBV6-1|NA
CASTRTGNQPQHF
TGTGCCAGCACCCGGACAGGGAATCAGCCCCAGCATTTT
>NA|TRBJ2-2|TRBV27|NA
CASSVVDTGELFF
TGTGCCAGCAGTGTCGTAGACACCGGGGAGCTGTTTTTT
>NA|TRBJ2-7|TRBV28|NA
CASSLGAGTTSYEQYF
TGTGCCAGCAGTTTAGGAGCCGGAACAACGTCCTACGAGCAGTACTTC
>NA|TRBJ2-7|TRBV27|few
CASSPNGPYEQYF
TGTGCCAGCAGCCCGAACGGGCCCTACGAGCAGTACTTC
>TRBD1|TRBJ2-1|TRBV11-2|NA
CASRPGTGEEEQFF
TGTGCCAGCAGACCAGGGACAGGGGAGGAAGAGCAGTTCTTC
>TRBD2|TRBJ2-1|TRBV7-2|NA
CASSLVSGGSSYNEQFF
TGTGCCAGCAGCTTAGTATCAGGCGGGAGCTCCTACAATGAGCAGTTCTTC
>NA|TRBJ2-7|TRBV19|NA
CASSIAPYGYEQYF
TGTGCCAGTAGTATAGCACCCTACGGCTACGAGCAGTACTTC
>NA|TRBJ1-4|TRBV25-1|many
CASSEYEKGINEKLFF
TGTGCCAGCAGTGAATATGAAAAGGGGATTAATGAAAAACTGTTTTTT
>TRBD2|TRBJ2-2|TRBV11-2|NA
CASSLDRERTSGGGGTGELFF
TGTGCCAGCAGCTTAGATCGCGAGAGGACTAGCGGGGGGGGGGGCACCGGGGAGCTGTTTTTT
>TRBD2|TRBJ2-2|TRBV15|many
CATSTRVAGGIGTNTGELFF
TGTGCCACCAGCACCAGAGTAGCGGGAGGTATCGGGACAAACACCGGGGAGCTGTTTTTT
>NA|TRBJ1-2|TRBV10-2|NA
CASSDGPANYGYTF
TGCGCCAGCAGTGACGGGCCGGCGAACTATGGCTACACCTTC
>NA|TRBJ2-5|TRBV27|few
CASNLVGAPRETQYF
TGTGCCAGCAACCTAGTTGGGGCGCCCCGGGAGACCCAGTACTTC
>NA|TRBJ1-1|TRBV11-2|many
CASSLENVNTEAFF
TGTGCCAGCAGCTTAGAAAACGTGAACACTGAAGCTTTCTTT
>NA|TRBJ1-1|TRBV28|NA
CASSLRSMNTEAFF
TGTGCCAGCAGTTTACGTAGTATGAACACTGAAGCTTTCTTT
>NA|TRBJ2-1|TRBV6-2/TRBV6-3|few
CASSYTGYEQFF
TGTGCCAGCAGTTACACAGGGTATGAGCAGTTCTTC
>TRBD1|TRBJ1-2|TRBV7-8|NA
CASSSAGQGGSYGYTF
TGTGCCAGCAGCTCCGCCGGCCAGGGGGGTAGCTATGGCTACACCTTC
>TRBD1|TRBJ2-2|TRBV19|NA
CATGQGANTGELVF
TGTGCCACCGGACAGGGGGCGAACACCGGGGAGCTGGTTTTT
>NA|TRBJ1-1|TRBV7-9|NA
CASSIRGEAFF
TGTGCCAGCAGCATAAGGGGTGAAGCTTTCTTT
>NA|TRBJ2-5|TRBV20-1|few
CSAERGVGGTETQYF
TGCAGTGCTGAGAGGGGGGTTGGGGGAACGGAGACCCAGTACTTC
>NA|TRBJ1-5|TRBV2|few
CASSVGQRQPQHF
TGTGCCAGCAGTGTTGGGCAGAGGCAGCCCCAGCATTTT
>TRBD1|TRBJ2-7|TRBV7-2|many
CASSRQPGQGYSSSYEQYF
TGTGCCAGCAGCCGCCAGCCGGGACAGGGGTACTCGAGCTCCTACGAGCAGTACTTC